A single sample gave rise to the 27 T cell receptor beta chains below, sequenced in a study of blood T cell repertoires in COVID-19. Sequencing used immunoSEQ multiplex PCR; TCRdb keeps in-frame clones, though not all of them. The table records 130,000 to 150,000 clones, 75% to 85% of them present only once. Specimen: peripheral blood. The receptor source for this set is a human donor with acute or convalescent COVID-19. The donor label of this sample is uncertain.

The table lists this clone with a few counts. The V gene is TRBV6-5, the J gene TRBJ2-7; 8 bases map to TRBD1. CDR1 and CDR2 (germline): MNHEY, SVGAGI. V lost 5 bases and J lost 3; bases outside the gene matches: 3. This CDR3 has 13 residues. The CDR3 DNA sequence: TGTGCCAGCAGTCACAGGGGGAGCTACGAGCAGTACGTC. Encoded protein: CASSHRGSYEQYV.

Turning to this clone: Other DNA sequences of this sample code for an identical CDR3. The rearrangement uses TRBV12-3 or TRBV12-4 and TRBJ1-2, with D possibly TRBD1 on 5 matching bases. This CDR3 is 13 amino acids long. The V and J ends lost 1 base and 4 bases respectively, with 7 bases between them. Here the CDR3 reads CASSLGQSYGYTF. CDR3 nucleotides: TGTGCCAGCAGTTTAGGACAGAGCTATGGCTACACCTTC.

V is TRBV19 and J is TRBJ2-1; 8 nucleotides agree with TRBD1. The V segment lost 3 bases and the J segment 0 bases; nucleotides outside the gene matches: 10. CDR1 is LNHDA and CDR2 is SQIVND in the germline V gene (reference sequence). The CDR3 is 18 amino acids. The CDR3 reads CASSIWADRGGSYNEQFF. CDR3 DNA: TGTGCCAGTAGTATTTGGGCTGACAGGGGAGGCTCCTACAATGAGCAGTTCTTC.

The rearrangement uses TRBV13 and TRBJ1-4, with D possibly being TRBD1 (5 bases). This CDR3 has 14 amino acids. Trimming cost V 0 bases and J 6 bases, with 8 bases left between them. Germline V lookup: CDR1 PRHDT, CDR2 FYEKMQ (reference sequence). The CDR3 DNA reads TGTGCCAGCAGCTTAGGAGGACACCATGAAAAACTGTTTTTT. As protein: CASSLGGHHEKLFF. Complete variable domain (other parts from reference TRBV13 and TRBJ1-4): AAGVIQSPRHLIKEKRETATLKCYPIPRHDTVYWYQQGPGQDPQFLISFYEKMQSDKGSIPDRFSAQQFSDYHSELNMSSLELGDSALYFCASSLGGHHEKLFFGSGTQLSVL.

The V call is TRBV3-1 (or the pseudogene TRBV3-2), the J call TRBJ1-1; no definite D call. Germline V gives CDR1 LGHDT, CDR2 YNNKEL (reference sequence). Trimming took 5 bases from V and 4 from J, leaving 8 bases between them. The CDR3 is made up of 12 amino acids. The CDR3 sequence: CASSMFGTEAFF. CDR3 coding DNA: TGTGCCAGCAGCATGTTCGGCACTGAAGCTTTCTTT.

This sequence joins TRBV19 and TRBJ1-1; D is ambiguous. Between the trimmed V and J ends, which lost 6 bases and 4 bases, there was a span of 12 bases. The germline gives CDR1 LNHDA, CDR2 SQIVND (reference sequence). The CDR3 contains 13 residues. CDR3 residues: CASRKAIFTEAFF. In DNA, the CDR3 is TGTGCCAGTAGAAAAGCGATCTTCACTGAAGCTTTCTTT.

Comment on this clone: This may be a read error: a much more frequent sequence differs by one nucleotide. J is TRBJ1-6 and V is TRBV5-4, with TRBD1 identical over 8 bases. CDR3 length: 16 residues. The V gene end was trimmed by 6 bases and the J gene end by 7 bases; junction bases not matched to a gene: 12. CDR1 SGHNT and CDR2 YYREEE come from the germline V gene (reference sequence). In DNA, the CDR3 is TGTGCCAGCACCGACTCAAACAGGGGGGCAAATTCACCCCTCCACTTT. Translation gives CASTDSNRGANSPLHF.

This clone has more than one count but fewer than ten. The same CDR3 is also encoded by other DNA sequences in this sample. The gene calls are TRBV5-1 and TRBJ1-1, with TRBD1 as a possible D gene (5 bases). V was trimmed by 1 base and J by 1 base, leaving 5 bases between them. The CDR3 consists of 13 residues. Germline V gene data show CDR1 as SGHRS and CDR2 as YFSETQ. The CDR3 nucleotides are TGCGCCAGCAGCTTGAGGGGGAACACTGAAGCTTTCTTT. Translated, it gives CASSLRGNTEAFF.

This chain uses TRBV6-5 with TRBJ2-1; D is perhaps TRBD1 (6 bases). V lost 5 bases and J 7 bases, leaving 12 bases between the germline ends. The CDR3 has 13 residues. Germline V lookup: CDR1 MNHEY, CDR2 SVGAGI. The CDR3 DNA reads TGTGCCAGCAGTCAACCAGGGGTTAATGAGCAGTTCTTC. It is translated as CASSQPGVNEQFF.

V gene TRBV30 combines with J gene TRBJ1-6; unclear D gene. Germline V gene data show CDR1 as GTSNPN and CDR2 as SVGIG (reference sequence). The CDR3 runs to 13 residues. With 6 bases removed from V and 10 bases from J, the gap between germline ends came to 16 bases. The CDR3 here is CACTLGGGSPLHF. Here the CDR3 DNA reads TGTGCCTGTACCCTCGGCGGCGGATCACCCCTCCACTTT.

This chain uses TRBV11-3 with TRBJ2-2; 7 bases map to TRBD1. The germline V gene has CDR1 SGHNT and CDR2 YENEEA. After removal of 5 bases from V and 6 bases from J, the junction contained 0 bases not matched to a gene. The CDR3 has 12 residues. CDR3 sequence reads: CASSGQAGELFF. The CDR3, as DNA: TGTGCCAGCAGCGGACAGGCCGGGGAGCTGTTTTTT.

The genes are TRBV5-4 and TRBJ2-7, with D hard to call. Germline CDR1 reads SGHNT; CDR2 reads YYREEE (reference sequence). This CDR3 region has 13 residues. Deletions cut 3 bases from V and 4 bases from J, with 11 bases between. In DNA, the CDR3 is TGTGCCAGCAGCTCCCCCCCGTATTACGAGCAGTACTTC. It encodes CASSSPPYYEQYF.

CDR3 region: CASSYSSLTDTQYF. CDR3 sequence (DNA): TGTGCCAGCAGCTATAGCAGTCTCACAGATACGCAGTATTTT. The rearrangement joins TRBV5-8 to TRBJ2-3; D remains ambiguous. This CDR3 region has 14 residues. Trimming took off 3 bases at V and 2 bases at J, with 10 bases between the two ends. In germline, CDR1 is SGHTS, CDR2 YDEGEE.

This clone was seen only once. The CDR3 nucleotides are TGTGCCAGCAGCGTAGCTGTTGGACAGGGTTACAATGAGCAGTTCTTC. Translating gives CASSVAVGQGYNEQFF. The chain employs TRBV9 and TRBJ2-1; 8 bases line up with TRBD1. The germline gives CDR1 SGDLS, CDR2 YYNGEE. V was pared by 0 bases and J by 4 bases, with 6 bases of the junction left unmatched. The CDR3 is 16 residues long.

The chain couples TRBV4-2 to TRBJ1-1, with D unclear. CDR1 and CDR2 (germline): LGHNA, YNFKEQ. V lost 4 bases, J lost 0 bases, and 15 bases lay in between. The CDR3 consists of 16 residues. CDR3 residues: CASSRTLQNMNTEAFF. In nucleotides, the CDR3 is TGTGCCAGCAGCCGCACCCTTCAGAACATGAACACTGAAGCTTTCTTT.

The chain uses TRBV7-9 and TRBJ2-6; D uncertain. The V gene lost 4 bases and the J gene lost 2 bases, with 12 bases spanning the gap. Germline-derived CDR1 and CDR2 are SEHNR and FQNEAQ (reference sequence). CDR3 length equals 16 residues. CDR3 loop: CASSSFNYAGANVLTF. The CDR3 DNA sequence: TGTGCCAGCAGCTCCTTCAACTATGCTGGGGCCAACGTCCTGACTTTC.

This sequence joins TRBV4-2 and TRBJ1-5, with unresolved D. V lost 1 base and J 4 bases, leaving 14 bases between the germline ends. Germline V gene data show CDR1 as LGHNA and CDR2 as YNFKEQ. The CDR3 covers 16 residues. As DNA, the CDR3 is TGTGCCAGCAGCCAAGGAAGATCGGGGTCAAATCAGCCCCAGCATTTT. Translated, it gives CASSQGRSGSNQPQHF.

This chain connects TRBV5-1 to TRBJ1-6; D remains ambiguous. Germline CDR1 SGHRS, CDR2 YFSETQ. This CDR3 contains 16 residues. The ends were cut back, 0 bases at V and 2 bases at J, with 9 bases in the middle. CDR3 in DNA: TGCGCCAGCAGCTTGGGCGGGCAGGCCTATAATTCACCCCTCCACTTT. Protein: CASSLGGQAYNSPLHF.

About this clone itself: Distinct nucleotide sequences in the sample also encode this CDR3. The V gene is TRBV30, the J gene TRBJ1-2; no definite D call. Germline lookup yields CDR1 GTSNPN and CDR2 SVGIG (reference sequence). Trimming stripped 3 bases from V and 1 base from J, with 6 bases between. The CDR3 loop spans 12 amino acids. CDR3 sequence: CAWSPGNYGYTF. In DNA form, the CDR3 reads TGTGCCTGGAGCCCGGGTAACTATGGCTACACCTTC.

This chain joins TRBV4-2 and TRBJ2-3, with D perhaps TRBD2 (5 bases). The CDR3 covers 20 residues. The germline V and J ends were trimmed by 0 bases and 8 bases, with 30 bases remaining between them. The germline CDR1 and CDR2 sequences are LGHNA and YNFKEQ. The CDR3 loop is CASSQEGSGLLSPQKGTQYF. The CDR3 DNA reads TGTGCCAGCAGCCAAGAGGGGTCAGGACTCCTATCACCACAGAAGGGTACGCAGTATTTT.

This clone was seen a single time. The chain joins TRBV4-1 to TRBJ1-1; D is uncertain. Germline V CDR1 and CDR2: MGHRA, YSYEKL. V lost 2 bases, J lost 0 bases, and 7 bases lay in between. The CDR3 totals 14 residues. This chain's CDR3 is CASSQKLLNTEAFF. CDR3 bases: TGCGCCAGCAGCCAAAAGCTACTGAACACTGAAGCTTTCTTT.

This chain connects TRBV2 to TRBJ1-2; no definite D call. Looked up from germline, CDR1 is SNHLY and CDR2 is FYNNEI. This CDR3 is 10 amino acids long. Trimming pared 8 bases from V and 5 bases from J, leaving 6 bases between. CDR3 DNA sequence: TGTGCCAGCGCAGAATATGGCTACACCTTC. Translating gives CASAEYGYTF.

This chain links TRBV2 with TRBJ1-1; the D gene is possibly TRBD1 (6 bases). With 3 bases removed from V and 0 bases from J, the gap between germline ends came to 11 bases. CDR3 length: 15 amino acids. CDR1 is SNHLY and CDR2 is FYNNEI in the germline V gene. The CDR3 region is CASSDRGRMNTEAFF. The CDR3 nucleotides are TGTGCCAGCAGTGACAGGGGAAGGATGAACACTGAAGCTTTCTTT.

This clone was seen ten or more times. The chain uses TRBV2 and TRBJ1-1; no firm D call. The V gene's germline CDR1 is SNHLY and CDR2 FYNNEI. Trimming pared 5 bases from V and 3 bases from J, leaving 16 bases between. This CDR3 has 15 amino acids. The CDR3 spells CASSFEVARDTEAFF. Here the CDR3 DNA reads TGTGCCAGCAGTTTCGAGGTAGCGAGGGACACTGAAGCTTTCTTT.

In DNA, the CDR3 is TGTGCCAGCAGCGGAGGACACGGCAGCTACGAGCAGTACTTC. It specifies CASSGGHGSYEQYF. This sequence joins TRBV9 and TRBJ2-7; possibly TRBD1 for D (5 bases). The CDR3 runs 14 residues. Between the trimmed V and J ends, which lost 3 bases and 3 bases, there was a span of 13 bases. The germline V gene encodes CDR1 SGDLS and CDR2 YYNGEE.

For the CDR3, the DNA is TGTGCCAGCAGCCCCGGTCCTTATAGCAATCAGCCCCAGCATTTT. This encodes CASSPGPYSNQPQHF. The gene calls are TRBV7-2 and TRBJ1-5; D not certain. Trimming cost V 5 bases and J 0 bases, with 11 bases left between them. Germline CDR1 SGHTA, CDR2 FQGNSA. The CDR3 spans 15 residues.

V is TRBV6-4 and J is TRBJ2-6; possibly TRBD1 for D (5 bases). Germline loops: CDR1 MRHNA, CDR2 SNTAGT. V gave up 8 bases and J gave up 2 bases, with 10 bases separating them. The CDR3 is made up of 14 amino acids. In DNA, the CDR3 is TGTGCCAGCTCTCCAGGGCCTGGGGCCAACGTCCTGACTTTC. Its protein product is CASSPGPGANVLTF.